A selection of T cell receptor beta chains follows, all from one sample in a study of blood T cell repertoires in COVID-19. The repertoire was sequenced with immunoSEQ multiplex PCR; TCRdb's copy has only in-frame clones and lacks some. Seen here are 150,000 to 200,000 clones, roughly 89% observed once, and the top ten hold about 0.95%. Sequencing was performed on peripheral blood. The receptors come from a young woman who had recovered from COVID-19. Both conserved end residues are part of each CDR3. The order of the fields is V gene, D gene, J gene, clone size, CDR3 protein, CDR3 DNA. A D gene is named only where the DNA matches it firmly. Clone size is shown for a subset of rows, as once, few, many or a class of expanded clone.

TRBV9	TRBD1	TRBJ1-2	.	CASSADRVSGYTF	TGTGCCAGCAGCGCAGACAGGGTCTCCGGCTACACCTTC
TRBV12-3/TRBV12-4	TRBD1	TRBJ1-1	once	CASSSFTGAEAFF	TGTGCCAGCAGTTCGTTTACAGGGGCTGAAGCTTTCTTT
TRBV11-1	TRBD1	TRBJ2-2	.	CASSPQGAGGELFF	TGTGCCAGCAGCCCCCAGGGGGCGGGCGGGGAGCTGTTTTTT
TRBV7-2	.	TRBJ1-6	.	CASSPRSSSYNSPLHF	TGTGCCAGCAGCCCGCGGTCGAGCTCCTATAATTCACCCCTCCACTTT
TRBV5-8	.	TRBJ1-2	.	CASLWWGHPDGYTF	TGTGCCAGCCTTTGGTGGGGACACCCCGATGGCTACACCTTC
TRBV4-2	.	TRBJ1-2	.	CASSQGLFRRSANYGYTF	TGTGCCAGCAGCCAAGGGTTGTTTCGGCGGTCAGCTAACTATGGCTACACCTTC
TRBV19	.	TRBJ2-7	.	CASSIHSKNADLLSYEQYF	TGTGCCAGTAGTATACACTCCAAGAACGCGGACTTACTCTCCTACGAGCAGTACTTC
TRBV7-2	TRBD2	TRBJ2-3	.	CASSLALGAGGADTQYF	TGTGCCAGCAGCTTAGCTCTTGGGGCGGGAGGGGCAGATACGCAGTATTTT
TRBV2	.	TRBJ2-7	.	CASTKSYEQYF	TGTGCCAGCACTAAGTCCTACGAGCAGTACTTC
TRBV5-4	TRBD1	TRBJ1-1	.	CASSPQGSTEAFF	TGTGCCAGCAGCCCACAGGGGAGCACTGAAGCTTTCTTT
TRBV7-2	.	TRBJ1-1	.	CASSFVTENTEAFF	TGTGCCAGCAGCTTTGTTACAGAGAACACTGAAGCTTTCTTT